Detailed here is one TCR beta chain. Repertoires were generated with immunoSEQ multiplex PCR, while TCRdb's copy carries only in-frame clones and drops some. The sample has about 150,000 clones; around four fifths are singletons. CDR1 is SEHNR, CDR2 FQNEAQ, per germline (reference sequence). CDR3 size: 12 residues. Trimming cost V 3 bases and J 6 bases, with 8 bases left between them. These data come from a study of blood T cell repertoires in COVID-19. Assignments of participants to cohorts depended upon their own reported clinical history. The J gene is TRBJ1-2, the V gene TRBV7-9, with D tentatively TRBD1 (6 bases). The receptor's source is a man aged 45-60 years who had recovered from COVID-19. The sample consisted of PBMCs or T cells enriched from blood (not recorded which). CDR3 region: CASSLRGHGYTF. The DNA of the CDR3 is TGTGCCAGCAGCTTGCGGGGGCATGGCTACACCTTC.